This T cell receptor beta chain was sequenced in a study of beta chain features in type 1 diabetes. Turning to the study itself: Similarity in age, gender and cell yields was seen between patients and healthy donors. Taken together, all samples contributed approximately 110,000,000 examined sorted cells. Study observations and caveats: The cDNA sequencing approach could over-represent high-TCR-expressing cells.

The study reverse transcribed the entire isolated RNA, so it sequenced expressed TCRB transcripts. About 3.5 million reads, on average, came from each naive, central memory and regulatory T cell sample. Some clones are missing from TCRdb's copy, which holds only in-frame ones; the method was immunoSEQ multiplex PCR. In the table there are 900,000 or so clones, under 20% of which are singletons. The CDR3 runs 14 residues. The ends lost 2 bases at V and 7 bases at J; junction bases unmatched: 7. The germline V gene has CDR1 SGHAT and CDR2 FQNNGV. In the case of this clone: Its antigen is unidentified.

Sequencing used naive CD4+ T cells from blood. This receptor was taken from a woman between 18 and 29 years old in good health. The V and J genes are TRBV11-2 and TRBJ2-7; 8 nucleotides line up with TRBD2. The CDR3 sequence: CASSLSLLAGEQYF. CDR3 nucleotide sequence: TGTGCCAGCAGCTTAAGTCTCCTAGCGGGTGAGCAGTACTTC.